What follows are 8 T cell receptor beta chains derived from one specimen sequenced in a study of OX40 agonist ivuxolimab in advanced cancers. The assay was immunoSEQ multiplex PCR, and TCRdb's table has in-frame clones only and misses some. Here the sample spans under 95,000 clones, 84% being singletons. The sample in question was CD4+ or CD8+ T cells sorted from blood, obtained in a trial of the OX40 agonist ivuxolimab. These receptors all stem from an adult with an advanced solid tumor such as melanoma, head and neck, liver or kidney cancer.

The chain is built from TRBV28 and TRBJ2-7, with 10 bases that match TRBD1. The CDR3 runs to 15 residues. The J segment lost 5 bases and the V segment lost 5 bases, leaving 9 bases of the junction unmatched. Germline V gene sequence: CDR1 MDHEN, CDR2 SYDVKM. As DNA, the CDR3 is TGTGCCAGCAGTATCCGACAGGGGGCGATGGACGAGCAGTACTTC. As protein: CASSIRQGAMDEQYF.

This chain links TRBV28 with TRBJ1-2, with TRBD1 identical over 9 bases. The V and J ends lost 2 bases and 9 bases, in that order; junction bases with no gene match: 1. The CDR3 sequence is 12 residues long. Germline CDR1 and CDR2: MDHEN and SYDVKM. The chain's CDR3 is CASSLGQGRYTF. As DNA, the CDR3 is TGTGCCAGCAGTTTAGGACAGGGGCGCTACACCTTC.

The chain joins TRBV5-4 to TRBJ2-5; 11 positions agree with TRBD2. V lost 3 bases, J lost 4 bases, and 2 bases stayed unmatched. Germline assignment: CDR1 SGHNT and CDR2 YYREEE (reference sequence). The CDR3 spans 14 residues. For the CDR3, the DNA is TGTGCCAGCAGCTCCGGGACTAGCGGAGAGACCCAGTACTTC. This encodes CASSSGTSGETQYF.

V and J are TRBV11-2 and TRBJ2-4, with D possibly matching TRBD2 (6 bases). This CDR3 is 15 amino acids long. Germline V gene lookup returns CDR1 SGHAT and CDR2 FQNNGV. The V gene lost 5 bases and the J gene lost 1 base, with 12 bases spanning the gap. In nucleotides, the CDR3 is TGTGCCAGCAGCGGACTACGTGGGGCCAAAAACATTCAGTACTTC. Translation: CASSGLRGAKNIQYF.

This clone appeared a single time. The V gene is TRBV10-3, the J gene TRBJ2-3; 7 bases are a match to TRBD1. The CDR3 covers 16 residues. Germline V CDR1 and CDR2: ENHRY, SYGVKD. V was pared by 2 bases and J by 2 bases, with 7 bases of the junction left unmatched. The CDR3 spells CAISESRGQSTDTQYF. As DNA, the CDR3 is TGTGCCATCAGTGAGAGCCGGGGACAGTCCACAGATACGCAGTATTTT.

The chain employs TRBV25-1 and TRBJ2-7, with 8 nucleotides matching TRBD1. Germline V lookup: CDR1 MGHDK, CDR2 SYGVNS. V lost 1 base and J lost 2; bases outside the gene matches: 7. The CDR3 spans 16 residues. CDR3 nucleotide sequence: TGTGCCAGCAGTGAATCCCTCCGGGACAGGACCTACGAGCAGTACTTC. This gives the protein CASSESLRDRTYEQYF.

The chain recombines TRBV7-3 with TRBJ1-1; D is unresolved. The V end was cut by 0 bases, the J end by 1 base, with 6 bases between. The CDR3 has 14 amino acids. Germline V gene sequence: CDR1 SGHTA, CDR2 FQGTGA. CDR3 in amino acids: CASSLTEGNTEAFF. Written as DNA, the CDR3 is TGTGCCAGCAGCTTAACTGAGGGGAACACTGAAGCTTTCTTT.

The rearrangement joins TRBV14 to TRBJ2-5; the D is unclear. Trimming removed 0 bases at V and 6 bases at J, with 11 bases between. The CDR3 runs to 14 residues. Germline V CDR1 and CDR2: SGHDN, FVKESK. CDR3 DNA: TGTGCCAGCAGCCAAGATCCCCGGGTCAAGACCCAGTACTTC. Amino acid sequence: CASSQDPRVKTQYF.